This note documents a single T cell receptor (beta chain) sequence. This entry belongs to a study of cytomegalovirus exposure and HLA in healthy donors. Amplification used 60 Vbeta primers and 13 Jbeta primers. This table comes from immunoSEQ multiplex PCR, and its TCRdb copy is limited to in-frame clones, with some not included. The sample lists 85,000 to 130,000 clones; approximately 79% were seen once. With 5 bases clipped from V and 2 bases from J, the junction kept 6 bases outside the gene matches. CDR3 length: 15 residues. Germline CDR1 reads WNHNN; CDR2 reads SYGVQD (reference sequence). Input material: PBMCs. The chain is built from TRBV10-1 and TRBJ2-3, with 8 bases lining up with TRBD1. This receptor was taken from a man between 60 and 70 years old in good health and CMV-seropositive. The CDR3 sequence is CASSSDRASTDTQYF. Here the CDR3 DNA reads TGCGCCAGCAGTTCGGACAGGGCTTCCACAGATACGCAGTATTTT.